The clone carrying this T cell receptor (beta chain) was recorded only once. Its antigen is not identified. These data come from a study of cytomegalovirus exposure and HLA in healthy donors. General study results and limits: The classifier was said to identify cytomegalovirus status with high specificity and sensitivity. It was reported that TCR beta sequences correctly inferred the HLA-A and HLA-B alleles for most subjects. A later analysis by the authors found several of the most significant clusters apparently linked to common viral pathogens.

The trim removed 5 bases at V and 1 base at J, leaving 8 bases unmatched. Germline loops: CDR1 SGDLS, CDR2 YYNGEE. The CDR3 loop spans 16 amino acids. This PCR relied on a set of 60 Vbeta primers and 13 Jbeta primers. The assay was immunoSEQ multiplex PCR, and TCRdb's table has in-frame clones only and misses some. The sample includes some 220,000 clones, 85% of them seen just once. The TCR was taken from a girl aged 2 to 9 in good health and CMV-seronegative. This chain joins TRBV9 and TRBJ2-3; TRBD2 agrees at 9 bases. The sample taken for sequencing was PBMCs. This chain's CDR3 is CASSPERGAGTDTQYF. DNA of the CDR3: TGTGCCAGCAGTCCCGAGCGGGGGGCCGGCACAGATACGCAGTATTTT. The variable domain in full, with the rest retrieved from reference TRBV9 and TRBJ2-3, is DSGVTQTPKHLITATGQRVTLRCSPRSGDLSVYWYQQSLDQGLQFLIQYYNGEERAKGNILERFSAQQFPDLHSELNLSSLELGDSALYFCASSPERGAGTDTQYFGPGTRLTVL.